This note documents a single TCR beta chain sequence. The antigen this receptor binds is unknown. Base qualities are not recorded, but no much larger clone differs from it by a single base. This sample stems from a study of vaccination and CD4 T cells after COVID-19 (dated by TCRdb to between 2021 and 2024). At the level of the whole study: Every convalescent patient had a positive nasal swab PCR test for SARS-CoV-2, with mild disease in 9 or 10 patients and severe disease in one. In the convalescent cohort there were six males and four females, among whom were two Hispanic individuals, seven Caucasians, two Asians and one multiracial person. Participants got two doses of the Pfizer-BioNTech BNT162b2 vaccine (n=8) or two doses of the Moderna mRNA-1273 vaccine (n=2). Post-COVID blood samples were collected from convalescent patients a median of roughly 100 days after diagnosis, with a range of about 30 to 161 days. The time from the second vaccine dose to post-vaccine blood sampling had a median of approximately 72 days and ranged from about 12 to 250 days. Culture stimuli were overlapping spike peptide pools from SARS-CoV-2 and from the common cold coronaviruses HCoV-NL63, HCoV-OC43 and HCoV-229E. Control cultures used a CEFX viral epitope pool as positive control, an HIV-1 Nef peptide pool as negative control, or no peptide. In roughly nine COVID-19 convalescent patients and a handful of infection-naive healthy vaccine recipients, the spike-specific CD4+ TCR repertoire before mRNA vaccination was compared with the repertoire after mRNA vaccination.

What the treatment or condition label conveys for this sample: roughly 10-day PBMC culture with coronavirus spike peptide pools or control peptides (ViraFEST assay). The ViraFEST assay, used in the study, expanded antigen-specific T cells with peptide pools and then identified the expanded clonotypes through TCR sequencing. The positive SARS-CoV-2 PCR tests of the convalescent patients were dated from March to December 2020, before the Alpha, Beta and Delta variants emerged in the United States. Each well held about 2.2 million PBMCs cultured in IMDM containing roughly 5% human AB serum and around 10 IU/ml IL-2, with around 9.2 ug/ml peptide pools added. Half of the culture medium was replaced with fresh IL-2-containing medium on days 3 and 7. After less than 12 days of culture, CD4+ T cells were isolated by negative selection using the EasySep CD4+ T cell isolation kit. Ficoll-Paque Plus gradient centrifugation was used to isolate PBMCs from whole blood, and the isolated PBMCs were then either used fresh or cryopreserved at -140C. Culture conditions were generally each tested in triplicate wells.

Library method: PCR. TCR sequencing of DNA from cultured CD4+ T cells used the Oncomine TCR Beta short-read assay at the Johns Hopkins FTIC core. The QIAamp micro DNA kit was used to extract genomic DNA from the cultured CD4+ T cells. Oncomine TCR Beta libraries from cultured CD4+ T cells were pooled with unique dual indexes and sequenced on an Illumina iSeq 100. The authors' analysis ran thus. Non-productive sequences were filtered out, and CDR3s that did not start with C, did not end with F or W, or were shorter than 7 amino acids were discarded. Antigen-specific clonotypes were identified with the MANAFEST web application by comparing peptide-stimulated wells with reference and other culture wells. An FDR below 0.05, an odds ratio above 5, and a productive frequency above 0.1% in at least two of three replicate wells were required for clones to be considered positive. Cross-reactive clonotypes were defined as significantly expanded in both SARS-CoV-2 spike wells and at least one common cold coronavirus spike condition. Similarity between CDR3 sequences was evaluated in R version 3.6.1 using Levenshtein distances (stringdist) and unrooted phylogenetic trees (ape). In-frame beta chains were kept once TCRdb had trimmed the public reads at Q25 with fastp and called clones with MiXCR. Every entry covers one CDR3 protein and lists the most common genes and DNA from its rows. The V and J calls were determined by TCRdb, not by the authors. For this sample there are over 8,000 distinct CDR3 sequences; approximately 63% appear just once. More than 15% of the sample goes to the ten largest clones.

What the work shows at the level of the full study, not this receptor alone: Only a relatively small number of convalescent patients were included in the study, and early timepoints following natural infection were not analyzed. In convalescent patients, nearly all vaccine-specific clones (304 of 307) were found to be mono-reactive for SARS-CoV-2 spike rather than cross-reactive with common cold coronaviruses. Among the post-vaccine SARS-CoV-2-reactive clones in convalescent patients, a median roughly 85% showed up only after vaccination, which suggests vaccine-specific priming. Although the median number of SARS-CoV-2-reactive clonotypes went up from roughly 20 after infection to some 40 after vaccination, the increase was not significant.

Sequences SGHTA (CDR1) and FQGNSA (CDR2) are obtained from the germline V gene. After removal of 1 base from V and 3 bases from J, the junction retains 6 bases not matched to a gene. The CDR3 runs 15 amino acids, cysteine and phenylalanine included. The DNA shown is the 45-base CDR3, in frame from base 1. Sequenced material: CD4+ T cells from blood, cultured in vitro. This sequence uses TRBV7-2 and TRBJ2-7, with 7 bases aligning to TRBD1. The TCR sequence derives from a human donor who had recovered from COVID-19. DNA sequence: TGTGCCAGCAGCTTAGTTTCCAGGGGGTACTACGAGCAGTACTTC. It specifies CASSLVSRGYYEQYF.